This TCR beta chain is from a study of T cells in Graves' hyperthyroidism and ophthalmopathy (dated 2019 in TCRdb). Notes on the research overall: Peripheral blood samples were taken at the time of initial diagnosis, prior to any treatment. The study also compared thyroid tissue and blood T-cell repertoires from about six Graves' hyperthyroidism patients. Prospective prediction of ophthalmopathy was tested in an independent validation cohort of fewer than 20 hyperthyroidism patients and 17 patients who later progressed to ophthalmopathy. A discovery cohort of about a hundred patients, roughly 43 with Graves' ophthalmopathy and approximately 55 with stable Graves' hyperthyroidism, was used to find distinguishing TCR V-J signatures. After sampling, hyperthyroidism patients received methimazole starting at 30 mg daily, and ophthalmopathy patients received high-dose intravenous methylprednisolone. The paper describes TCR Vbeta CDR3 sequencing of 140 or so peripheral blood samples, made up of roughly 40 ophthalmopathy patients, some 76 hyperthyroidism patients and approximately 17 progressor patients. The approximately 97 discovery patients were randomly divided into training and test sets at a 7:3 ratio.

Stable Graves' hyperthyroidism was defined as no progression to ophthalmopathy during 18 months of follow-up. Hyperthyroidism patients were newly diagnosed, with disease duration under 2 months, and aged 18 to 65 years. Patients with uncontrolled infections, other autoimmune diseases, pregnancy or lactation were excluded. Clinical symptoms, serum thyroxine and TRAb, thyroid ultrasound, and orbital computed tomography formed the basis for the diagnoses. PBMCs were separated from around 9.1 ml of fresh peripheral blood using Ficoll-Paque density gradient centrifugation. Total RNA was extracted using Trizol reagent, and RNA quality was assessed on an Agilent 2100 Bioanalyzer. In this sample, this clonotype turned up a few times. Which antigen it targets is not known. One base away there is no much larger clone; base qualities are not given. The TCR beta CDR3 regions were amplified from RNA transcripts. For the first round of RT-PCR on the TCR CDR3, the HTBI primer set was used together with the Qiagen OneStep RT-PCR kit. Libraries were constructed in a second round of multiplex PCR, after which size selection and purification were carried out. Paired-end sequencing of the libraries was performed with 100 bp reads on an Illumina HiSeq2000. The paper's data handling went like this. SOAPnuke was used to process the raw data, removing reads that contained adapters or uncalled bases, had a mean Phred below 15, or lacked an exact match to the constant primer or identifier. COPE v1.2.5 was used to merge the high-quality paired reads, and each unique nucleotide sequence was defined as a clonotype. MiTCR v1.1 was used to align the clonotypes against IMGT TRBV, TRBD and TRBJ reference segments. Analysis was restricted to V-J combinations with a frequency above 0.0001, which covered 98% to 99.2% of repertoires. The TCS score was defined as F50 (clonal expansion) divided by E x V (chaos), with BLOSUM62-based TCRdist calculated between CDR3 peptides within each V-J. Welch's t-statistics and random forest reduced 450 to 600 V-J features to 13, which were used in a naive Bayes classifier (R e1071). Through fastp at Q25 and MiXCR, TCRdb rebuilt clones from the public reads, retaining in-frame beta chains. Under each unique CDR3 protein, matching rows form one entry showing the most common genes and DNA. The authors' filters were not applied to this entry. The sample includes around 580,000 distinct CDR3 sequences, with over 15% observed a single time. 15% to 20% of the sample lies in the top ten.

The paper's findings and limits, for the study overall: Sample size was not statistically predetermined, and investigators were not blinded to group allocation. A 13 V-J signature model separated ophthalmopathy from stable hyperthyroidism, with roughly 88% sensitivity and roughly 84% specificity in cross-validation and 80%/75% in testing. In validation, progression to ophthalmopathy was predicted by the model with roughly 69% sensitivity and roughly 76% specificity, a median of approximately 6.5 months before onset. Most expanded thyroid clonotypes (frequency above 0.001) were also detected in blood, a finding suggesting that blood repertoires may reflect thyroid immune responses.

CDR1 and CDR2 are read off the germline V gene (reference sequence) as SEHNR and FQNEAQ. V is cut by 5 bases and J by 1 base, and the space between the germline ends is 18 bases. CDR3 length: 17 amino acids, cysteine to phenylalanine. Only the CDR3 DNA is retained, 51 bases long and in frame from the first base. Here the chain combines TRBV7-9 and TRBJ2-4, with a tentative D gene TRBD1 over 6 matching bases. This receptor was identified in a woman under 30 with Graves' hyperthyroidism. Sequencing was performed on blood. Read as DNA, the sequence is TGTGCCAGCAGCCGAACCGCAGGGGTGGGGGCCAAAAACATTCAGTACTTC. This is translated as CASSRTAGVGAKNIQYF.